This T cell receptor (beta chain) was recorded in a study of blood T cell repertoires in COVID-19. Study information: Samples came from the United States, Italy and Spain, spanning acute and convalescent COVID-19. Sample material is recorded as cDNA or gDNA derived from T cells, B-cell-depleted T cells, or PBMCs.

In its sample, this clone was seen once. In the authors' workflow: Estimates of nucleated cell counts were drawn from the amplification of reference gene primers. Some clones are missing from TCRdb's copy, which holds only in-frame ones; the method was immunoSEQ multiplex PCR. The D gene and trimming were derived from the DNA, and the V and J assignments and clone size from that table. The sample consists of approximately 170,000 clones, about 83% of them appearing once. This CDR3 region has 16 residues. The V and J ends lost 0 bases and 2 bases, in that order; junction bases with no gene match: 1. Germline V gene data show CDR1 as MNHEY and CDR2 as SMNVEV (reference sequence).

The J gene is TRBJ1-5, the V gene TRBV27; the match to TRBD1 covers 10 bases. Sequences were obtained from peripheral blood. The source of this sequence is a man between 70 and 80 years old who had recovered from COVID-19. Here the CDR3 reads CASSLSGQGGNQPQHF. DNA of the CDR3: TGTGCCAGCAGTTTATCCGGACAGGGGGGCAATCAGCCCCAGCATTTT.